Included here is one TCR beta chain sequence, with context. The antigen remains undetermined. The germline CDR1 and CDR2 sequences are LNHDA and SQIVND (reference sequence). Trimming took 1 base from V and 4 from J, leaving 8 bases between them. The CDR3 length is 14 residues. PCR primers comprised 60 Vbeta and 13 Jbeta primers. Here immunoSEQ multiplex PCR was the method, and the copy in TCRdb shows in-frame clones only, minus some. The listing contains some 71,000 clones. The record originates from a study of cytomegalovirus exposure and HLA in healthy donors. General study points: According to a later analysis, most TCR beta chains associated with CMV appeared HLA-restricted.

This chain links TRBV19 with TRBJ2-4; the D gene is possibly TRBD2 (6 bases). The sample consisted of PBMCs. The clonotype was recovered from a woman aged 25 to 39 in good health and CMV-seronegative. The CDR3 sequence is CASSIAGDKNIQYF. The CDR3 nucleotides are TGTGCCAGTAGTATAGCGGGGGATAAAAACATTCAGTACTTC.